This entry lists 20 T cell receptor beta chains sequenced from one sample in a study of blood T cell repertoires in COVID-19. Only in-frame clones appear in the TCRdb table, and some are missing; sequencing was by immunoSEQ multiplex PCR. Among under 130,000 clones, approximately 80% were seen once, and the ten largest hold approximately 9%. The specimen sequenced was peripheral blood. These receptors all come from an older woman with acute or convalescent COVID-19.

This clone was observed once. V is TRBV4-1 and J is TRBJ1-5; 12 nucleotides agree with TRBD1. Germline CDR1 is MGHRA and CDR2 is YSYEKL. V lost 4 bases and J lost 4; bases outside the gene matches: 17. The CDR3 contains 20 residues. The CDR3 sequence is CASSREPGQGAFGANQPQHF. CDR3 DNA sequence: TGCGCCAGCAGCCGCGAACCGGGACAGGGGGCTTTCGGGGCTAATCAGCCCCAGCATTTT.

V usage is TRBV28 and J usage is TRBJ1-2; possible D gene TRBD1, 5 bases. Germline V gene lookup returns CDR1 MDHEN and CDR2 SYDVKM. The germline V and J ends were trimmed by 6 bases and 4 bases, with 15 bases remaining between them. The CDR3 sequence is 14 residues long. The CDR3 reads CASRPSSGGYGYTF. CDR3 bases: TGTGCCAGCAGGCCCTCTTCCGGGGGCTATGGCTACACCTTC.

The chain uses TRBV30 and TRBJ1-4; D might be TRBD1 (5 bases). The CDR3 totals 12 residues. Germline V lookup: CDR1 GTSNPN, CDR2 SVGIG (reference sequence). The V and J ends lost 5 bases and 7 bases respectively, with 11 bases between them. CDR3 in amino acids: CAWGWGGEKLFF. The DNA of the CDR3 is TGTGCCTGGGGTTGGGGCGGTGAAAAACTGTTTTTT.

The CDR3: CASSHASGLSGNTIYF. The CDR3 DNA reads TGCGCCAGCAGCCATGCAAGCGGCCTCTCTGGAAACACCATATATTTT. V usage is TRBV4-1 and J usage is TRBJ1-3; D is unresolved. Germline V gene lookup returns CDR1 MGHRA and CDR2 YSYEKL. The CDR3 contains 16 residues. Trimming removed 3 bases from V and 0 bases from J, with 12 bases in between.

The chain uses TRBV29-1 and TRBJ1-4; TRBD1 is a possible D gene (5 bases). Germline loops: CDR1 SQVTM, CDR2 ANQGSEA. The CDR3 is 13 amino acids. With 4 bases removed from V and 5 bases from J, the gap between germline ends came to 11 bases. CDR3 nucleotide sequence: TGCAGCGTTGCGGGTTGGGGCAATGAAAAACTGTTTTTT. The encoded protein is CSVAGWGNEKLFF.

The V call is TRBV30, the J call TRBJ1-2; TRBD1 might be the D (5 bases). This CDR3 region has 12 residues. The germline V and J ends were trimmed by 3 bases and 5 bases, with 10 bases remaining between them. In germline, CDR1 is GTSNPN, CDR2 SVGIG (reference sequence). The CDR3 protein is CAWRTVIYGYTF. Written as DNA, the CDR3 is TGTGCCTGGAGGACAGTCATTTATGGCTACACCTTC.

The chain employs TRBV7-9 and TRBJ2-7, with D perhaps TRBD2 (7 bases). V lost 5 bases and J lost 2, with 16 bases in between. The CDR3 is made up of 15 amino acids. Per germline, CDR1 SEHNR and CDR2 FQNEAQ (reference sequence). The CDR3 bases are TGTGCCAGCAGCCATCCCGGGGGGCCGACCTACGAGCAGTACTTC. Translated, it gives CASSHPGGPTYEQYF. Full variable domain (missing parts from reference TRBV7-9 and TRBJ2-7): DTGVSQNPRHKITKRGQNVTFRCDPISEHNRLYWYRQTLGQGPEFLTYFQNEAQLEKSRLLSDRFSAERPKGSFSTLEIQRTEQGDSAMYLCASSHPGGPTYEQYFGPGTRLTVT.

J is TRBJ1-3 and V is TRBV2; TRBD1 aligns across 9 bases. The V gene end was trimmed by 6 bases and the J gene end by 3 bases; junction bases not matched to a gene: 9. This CDR3 spans 16 amino acids. Germline loops: CDR1 SNHLY, CDR2 FYNNEI. As DNA, the CDR3 is TGTGCCAGCAGGAAAACCGGGACAGGGTTTGGAAACACCATATATTTT. Protein sequence: CASRKTGTGFGNTIYF.

In nucleotides, the CDR3 is TGTGCCAGCACGCCCGGTAATTGGGGACAAAAGGTTACTGAAGCTTTCTTT. Translating gives CASTPGNWGQKVTEAFF. The chain has TRBV11-2 and TRBJ1-1; D perhaps matches TRBD1 (6 bases). The CDR3 is 17 residues long. V shed 7 bases and J shed 5 bases, with 26 bases lying between them. Germline V gene data show CDR1 as SGHAT and CDR2 as FQNNGV.

This chain connects TRBV6-1 to TRBJ1-1; D gene unclear. V lost 0 bases, J lost 0 bases, and 2 bases lay in between. Germline V gene sequence: CDR1 MNHNS, CDR2 SASEGT. The CDR3 consists of 13 residues. CDR3 DNA sequence: TGTGCCAGCAGTGAAGCCTTGAACACTGAAGCTTTCTTT. Translation: CASSEALNTEAFF.

This sequence joins TRBV6-4 and TRBJ2-1, with 9 bases matching TRBD2. Germline-derived CDR1 and CDR2 are MRHNA and SNTAGT. The CDR3 has 15 amino acids. The V segment lost 0 bases and the J segment 8 bases; nucleotides outside the gene matches: 5. The CDR3 protein is CASSDSAGGKDEQFF. CDR3 in DNA: TGTGCCAGCAGTGACTCTGCGGGAGGGAAGGATGAGCAGTTCTTC.

Only one count was recorded for this clone. The rearrangement joins TRBV12-3 or TRBV12-4 to TRBJ1-1; perhaps TRBD1 as D (5 bases). This CDR3 contains 13 residues. V was shortened by 6 bases and J by 8 bases, with 16 bases between the two germline ends. The CDR3 nucleotides read TGTGCCAGCAGCCTCGGGCAGGGTATAGAAGCTTTCTTT. It codes for CASSLGQGIEAFF.

The chain is built from TRBV5-8 and TRBJ2-2; 7 nucleotides align to TRBD1. The junction had 6 bases not matched to a gene; V was cut back by 0 bases and J by 4 bases. The CDR3 covers 16 residues. From germline, CDR1 is SGHTS and CDR2 YDEGEE. The CDR3 region is CASSLEQGRGTGELFF. CDR3 nucleotide sequence: TGTGCCAGCAGCTTGGAACAGGGGCGAGGCACCGGGGAGCTGTTTTTT. Looking up the rest from reference TRBV5-8 and TRBJ2-2 gives the full variable domain: EAGVTQSPTHLIKTRGQQATLRCSPISGHTSVYWYQQALGLGLQFLLWYDEGEERNRGNFPPRFSGRQFPNYSSELNVNALELEDSALYLCASSLEQGRGTGELFFGEGSRLTVL.

Only one count was recorded for this clone. The rearrangement uses TRBV15 and TRBJ1-1; D uncertain. Trimming removed 0 bases from V and 10 bases from J, with 18 bases in between. The CDR3 is 15 residues long. Germline CDR1 and CDR2: LNHNV and YYDKDF (reference sequence). CDR3 amino acids: CATSRERVGTGRAFF. DNA of the CDR3: TGTGCCACCAGCAGAGAGAGGGTCGGAACCGGGCGAGCTTTCTTT.

The chain uses TRBV21-1 and TRBJ1-1; the table gives TRBD1 as D, unverified against the DNA. TRBV21-1 corresponds to a pseudogene. The CDR3 consists of 17 residues. The CDR3 DNA reads TGTGCCAGCAGCATTGGGGCCCCCTGCCTTATCTGCAATGGAGCTTTCTTT. This sequence encodes CASSIGAPCLICNGAFF.

The CDR3 protein is CASSFQDRGIYGYTF. The CDR3 DNA is TGTGCCAGCAGCTTTCAGGACAGGGGAATCTATGGCTACACCTTC. The V call is TRBV7-9, the J call TRBJ1-2; TRBD1 agrees at 9 bases. CDR3 size: 15 residues. The germline CDR1 and CDR2 sequences are SEHNR and FQNEAQ (reference sequence). After removal of 3 bases from V and 4 bases from J, the junction contained 6 bases not matched to a gene.

V gene TRBV6-4 combines with J gene TRBJ2-1; D is perhaps TRBD1 (5 bases). Trimming shortened V by 0 bases and J by 1 base, and 10 bases separated the two germline ends. The CDR3 length is 16 residues. Germline CDR1 MRHNA, CDR2 SNTAGT. CDR3 residues: CASSDSATASYNEQFF. DNA of the CDR3: TGTGCCAGCAGTGACTCGGCGACAGCATCCTACAATGAGCAGTTCTTC.

This clone was found a few times. The chain recombines TRBV12-3 or TRBV12-4 with TRBJ2-1; TRBD2 matches 13 bases. V gave up 10 bases and J gave up 7 bases; unmatched junction bases: 4. The length of the CDR3 is 13 residues. CDR3 sequence reads: CATGTSGNNEQFF. DNA of the CDR3: TGTGCCACCGGGACTAGCGGGAATAATGAGCAGTTCTTC.

The J gene is TRBJ2-5, the V gene TRBV5-1, with 7 bases matching TRBD2. Germline values: CDR1 SGHRS, CDR2 YFSETQ. There are 16 residues in the CDR3. The ends lost 0 bases at V and 2 bases at J; junction bases unmatched: 7. The CDR3 protein is CASSLVGGGVQETQYF. CDR3 coding DNA: TGCGCCAGCAGCTTGGTAGGCGGGGGAGTTCAAGAGACCCAGTACTTC.

The gene calls are TRBV3-1 (or the pseudogene TRBV3-2) and TRBJ2-5; D unclear. Trimming removed 1 base at V and 3 bases at J, with 6 bases between. The CDR3 is 13 amino acids. Germline lookup yields CDR1 LGHDT and CDR2 YNNKEL (reference sequence). CDR3 coding DNA: TGTGCCAGCAGCCAAGTGGCAGAAGAGACCCAGTACTTC. It specifies CASSQVAEETQYF.